The subject of this entry is one TCR beta chain. Its antigen remains unidentified. The CDR3 totals 20 residues. CDR1 and CDR2 from the germline V gene are SGHRS and YFSETQ. The junction had 23 bases not matched to a gene; V was cut back by 1 base and J by 7 bases. TCRdb fed the 5' RACE reads into MiXCR, producing one record per CDR3 protein. The table records 1.5 million to 2 million distinct CDR3 sequences, more than 30% of them present only once. The data are from a study of identical twins. General study findings and limits: Part of the zero-insertion signal could reflect confounding by invariant MAIT and iNKT cells. Out-of-frame TCR alpha sharing in monozygotic twins exceeded recombination model predictions.

The material sequenced was cord blood. The source is a newborn girl in good health. The rearrangement uses TRBV5-1 and TRBJ2-5; 9 nucleotides match TRBD2. The CDR3 spells CASSLPSTGTSSELRGTQYF. In nucleotides, the CDR3 is TGCGCCAGCAGCTTGCCTTCGACCGGGACTAGCTCCGAGCTGAGGGGGACCCAGTACTTC.